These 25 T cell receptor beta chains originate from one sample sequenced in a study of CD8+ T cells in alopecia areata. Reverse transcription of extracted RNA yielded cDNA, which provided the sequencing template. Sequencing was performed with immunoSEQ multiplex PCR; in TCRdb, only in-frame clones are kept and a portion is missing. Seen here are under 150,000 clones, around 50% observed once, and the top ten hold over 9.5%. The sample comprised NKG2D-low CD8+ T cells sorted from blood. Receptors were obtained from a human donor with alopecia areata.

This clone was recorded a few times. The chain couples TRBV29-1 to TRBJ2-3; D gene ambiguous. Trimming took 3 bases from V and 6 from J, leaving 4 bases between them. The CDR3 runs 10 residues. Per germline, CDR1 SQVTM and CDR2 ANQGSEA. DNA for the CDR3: TGCAGCGTTGATGGGGATACGCAGTATTTT. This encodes CSVDGDTQYF.

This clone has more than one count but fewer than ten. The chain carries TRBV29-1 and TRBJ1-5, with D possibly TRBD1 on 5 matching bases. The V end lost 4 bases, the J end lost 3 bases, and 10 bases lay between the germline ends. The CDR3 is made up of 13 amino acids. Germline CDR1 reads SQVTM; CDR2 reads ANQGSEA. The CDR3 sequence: CSVARGLNQPQHF. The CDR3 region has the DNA TGCAGCGTTGCCCGGGGCCTCAATCAGCCCCAGCATTTT.

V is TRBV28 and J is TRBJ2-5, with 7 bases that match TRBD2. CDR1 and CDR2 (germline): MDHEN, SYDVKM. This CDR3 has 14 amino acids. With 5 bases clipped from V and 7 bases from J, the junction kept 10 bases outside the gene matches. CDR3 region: CASSPGQGRVTQYF. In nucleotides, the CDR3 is TGTGCCAGCAGTCCAGGACAAGGGAGGGTGACCCAGTACTTC.

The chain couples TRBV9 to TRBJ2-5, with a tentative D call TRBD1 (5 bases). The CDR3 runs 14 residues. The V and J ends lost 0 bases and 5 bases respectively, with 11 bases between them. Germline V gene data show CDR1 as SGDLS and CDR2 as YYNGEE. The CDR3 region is CASSVDQGGETQYF. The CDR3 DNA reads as TGTGCCAGCAGCGTAGATCAGGGTGGGGAGACCCAGTACTTC.

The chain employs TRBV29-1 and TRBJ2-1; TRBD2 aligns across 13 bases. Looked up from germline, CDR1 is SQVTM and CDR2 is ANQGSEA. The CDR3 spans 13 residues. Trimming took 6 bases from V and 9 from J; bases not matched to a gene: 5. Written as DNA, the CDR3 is TGCAGCGTAACTAGCGGGGGGGCCGCTGAGCAGTTCTTC. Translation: CSVTSGGAAEQFF.

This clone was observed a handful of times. This CDR3 reads CSVESSIIYNEQFF. CDR3 in DNA: TGCAGCGTTGAAAGCAGTATTATCTACAATGAGCAGTTCTTC. The chain combines TRBV29-1 with TRBJ2-1; D uncertain. V shed 2 bases and J shed 3 bases, with 11 bases lying between them. CDR3 length: 14 amino acids. CDR1 and CDR2 (germline): SQVTM, ANQGSEA.

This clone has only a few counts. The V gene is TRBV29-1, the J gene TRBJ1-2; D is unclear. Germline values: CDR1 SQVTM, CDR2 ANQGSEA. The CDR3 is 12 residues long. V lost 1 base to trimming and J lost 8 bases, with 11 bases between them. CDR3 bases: TGCAGCGTTGAAGCCGAGGACCCCGGCTACACCTTC. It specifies CSVEAEDPGYTF.

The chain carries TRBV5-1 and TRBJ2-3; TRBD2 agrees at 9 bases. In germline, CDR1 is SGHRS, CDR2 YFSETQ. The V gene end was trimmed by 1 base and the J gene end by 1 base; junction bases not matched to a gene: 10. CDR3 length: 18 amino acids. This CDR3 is CASSLLSAGGLGTDTQYF. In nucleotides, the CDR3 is TGCGCCAGCAGCTTGCTGTCTGCGGGGGGGCTGGGCACAGATACGCAGTATTTT.

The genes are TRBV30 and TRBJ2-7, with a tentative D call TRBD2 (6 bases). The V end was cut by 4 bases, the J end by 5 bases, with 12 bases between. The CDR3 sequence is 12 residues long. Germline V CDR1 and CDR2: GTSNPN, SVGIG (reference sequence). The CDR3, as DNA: TGTGCCTGGACCAACTCGGGGGACGAGCAGTACTTC. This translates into CAWTNSGDEQYF.

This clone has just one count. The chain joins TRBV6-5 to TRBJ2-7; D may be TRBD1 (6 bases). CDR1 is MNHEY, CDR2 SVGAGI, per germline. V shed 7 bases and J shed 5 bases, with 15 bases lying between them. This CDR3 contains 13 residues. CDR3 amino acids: CASKIGGSHEQYF. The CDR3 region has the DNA TGTGCCAGCAAAATAGGGGGAAGTCACGAGCAGTACTTC.

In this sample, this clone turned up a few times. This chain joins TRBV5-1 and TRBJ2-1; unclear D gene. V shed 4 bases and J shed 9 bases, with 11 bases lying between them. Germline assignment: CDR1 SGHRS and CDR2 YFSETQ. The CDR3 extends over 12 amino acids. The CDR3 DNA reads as TGCGCCAGCAGCGGTACGGTGGGTGAGCAGTTCTTC. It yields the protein CASSGTVGEQFF.

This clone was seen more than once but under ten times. CDR3 protein: CSVEVVNAAPGTEAFF. The DNA of the CDR3 is TGCAGCGTTGAAGTGGTCAATGCCGCCCCGGGGACTGAAGCTTTCTTT. This chain links TRBV29-1 with TRBJ1-1; D gene unclear. This CDR3 has 16 amino acids. The V end was cut by 1 base, the J end by 5 bases, with 20 bases between. The V gene's germline CDR1 is SQVTM and CDR2 ANQGSEA.

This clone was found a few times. The CDR3 loop is CASSRSDATEAFF. The CDR3 coding sequence is TGTGCCAGTAGTCGCTCGGATGCCACTGAAGCTTTCTTT. V usage is TRBV19 and J usage is TRBJ1-1; D is unclear. V shed 5 bases and J shed 4 bases, with 11 bases lying between them. The CDR3 spans 13 residues. CDR1 and CDR2 (germline): LNHDA, SQIVND (reference sequence).

The CDR3 DNA reads as TGTGCCAGCAGCCCGGGACCCGGGGGAGATACGCAGTATTTT. Its translation is CASSPGPGGDTQYF. V and J are TRBV5-4 and TRBJ2-3, with a weak D call TRBD2 (6 bases). Germline values: CDR1 SGHNT, CDR2 YYREEE (reference sequence). V shed 4 bases and J shed 5 bases, with 14 bases lying between them. The CDR3 has 14 residues.

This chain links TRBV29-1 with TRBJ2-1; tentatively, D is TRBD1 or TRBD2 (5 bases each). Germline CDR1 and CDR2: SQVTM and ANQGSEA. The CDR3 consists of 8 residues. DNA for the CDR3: TGCGGGACCACTGAGCAGTTCTTC. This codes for CGTTEQFF.

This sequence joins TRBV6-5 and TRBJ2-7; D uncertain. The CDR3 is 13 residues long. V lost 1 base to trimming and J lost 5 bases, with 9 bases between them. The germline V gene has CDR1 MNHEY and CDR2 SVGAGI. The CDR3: CASSYLTGDEQYF. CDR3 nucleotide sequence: TGTGCCAGCAGTTACTTAACGGGTGACGAGCAGTACTTC.

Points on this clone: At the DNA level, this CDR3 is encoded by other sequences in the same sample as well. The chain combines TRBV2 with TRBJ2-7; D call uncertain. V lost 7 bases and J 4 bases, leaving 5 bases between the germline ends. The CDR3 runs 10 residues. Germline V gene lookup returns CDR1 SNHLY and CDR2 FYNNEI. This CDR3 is CASKGYEQYF. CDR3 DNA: TGTGCCAGCAAGGGATACGAGCAGTACTTC.

Here the CDR3 reads CAWSVTSGPQHF. For the CDR3, the DNA is TGTGCCTGGAGTGTAACCTCGGGGCCCCAGCATTTT. V is TRBV30 and J is TRBJ1-5; no reliable D call. In germline, CDR1 is GTSNPN, CDR2 SVGIG (reference sequence). This CDR3 spans 12 amino acids. V dropped 0 bases and J dropped 9 bases, with 9 bases sitting between them.

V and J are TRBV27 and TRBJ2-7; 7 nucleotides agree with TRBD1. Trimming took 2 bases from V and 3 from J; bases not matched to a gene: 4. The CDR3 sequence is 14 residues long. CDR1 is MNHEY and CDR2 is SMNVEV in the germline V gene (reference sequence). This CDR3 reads CASSLEGADYEQYF. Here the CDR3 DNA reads TGTGCCAGCAGTTTAGAGGGGGCTGACTACGAGCAGTACTTC.

CDR3 bases: TGTGCCAGCCGCAAGGGCAGGGGCTACACCGGGGAGCTGTTTTTT. As protein: CASRKGRGYTGELFF. The V gene is TRBV28, the J gene TRBJ2-2; possibly TRBD1 for D (6 bases). CDR1 MDHEN and CDR2 SYDVKM come from the germline V gene. V was pared by 8 bases and J by 3 bases, with 16 bases between. The CDR3 covers 15 residues. Filled out from reference TRBV28 and TRBJ2-2, the complete variable domain reads DVKVTQSSRYLVKRTGEKVFLECVQDMDHENMFWYRQDPGLGLRLIYFSYDVKMKEKGDIPEGYSVSREKKERFSLILESASTNQTSMYLCASRKGRGYTGELFFGEGSRLTVL.

The CDR3 bases are TGCGCCAGCAGCTTGGCGGGGAATCAGCCCCAGCATTTT. Protein: CASSLAGNQPQHF. The chain combines TRBV5-1 with TRBJ1-5; D is ambiguous. The germline V and J ends were trimmed by 0 bases and 4 bases, with 5 bases remaining between them. CDR1 and CDR2 from the germline V gene are SGHRS and YFSETQ. The CDR3 extends over 13 amino acids.

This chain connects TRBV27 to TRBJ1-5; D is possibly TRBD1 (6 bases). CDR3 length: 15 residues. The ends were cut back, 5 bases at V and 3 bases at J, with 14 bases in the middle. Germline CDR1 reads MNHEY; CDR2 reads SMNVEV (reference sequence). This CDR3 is CASSTRTEYNQPQHF. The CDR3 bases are TGTGCCAGCAGTACCCGGACAGAGTACAATCAGCCCCAGCATTTT.

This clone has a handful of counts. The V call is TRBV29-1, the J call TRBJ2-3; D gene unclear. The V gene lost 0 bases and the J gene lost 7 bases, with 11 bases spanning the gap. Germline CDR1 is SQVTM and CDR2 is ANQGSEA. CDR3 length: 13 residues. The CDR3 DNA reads TGCAGCGTTGAAGATGACCTAGGGAATACGCAGTATTTT. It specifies CSVEDDLGNTQYF.

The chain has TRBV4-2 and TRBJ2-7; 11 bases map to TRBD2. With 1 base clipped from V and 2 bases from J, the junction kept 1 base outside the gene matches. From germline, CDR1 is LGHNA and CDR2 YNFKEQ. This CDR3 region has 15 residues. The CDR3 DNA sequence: TGTGCCAGCAGCCAAGGACTAGCGGGGACCTACGAGCAGTACTTC. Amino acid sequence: CASSQGLAGTYEQYF.

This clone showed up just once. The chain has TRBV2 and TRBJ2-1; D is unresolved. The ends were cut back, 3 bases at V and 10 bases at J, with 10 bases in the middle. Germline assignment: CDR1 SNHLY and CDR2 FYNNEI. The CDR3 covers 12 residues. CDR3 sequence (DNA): TGTGCCAGCAGTGACAACTTCGGGGAGCAGTTCTTC. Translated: CASSDNFGEQFF.